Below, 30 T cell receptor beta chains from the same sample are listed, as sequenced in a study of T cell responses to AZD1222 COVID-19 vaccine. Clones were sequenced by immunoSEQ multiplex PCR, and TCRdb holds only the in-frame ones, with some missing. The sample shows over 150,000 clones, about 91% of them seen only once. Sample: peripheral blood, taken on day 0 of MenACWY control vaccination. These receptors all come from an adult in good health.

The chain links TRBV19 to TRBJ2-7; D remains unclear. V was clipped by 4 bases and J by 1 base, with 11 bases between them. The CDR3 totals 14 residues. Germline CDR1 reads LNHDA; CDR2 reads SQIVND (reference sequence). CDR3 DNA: TGTGCCAGTAGTAAATCTGGCTTGTCCTACGAGCAGTACTTC. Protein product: CASSKSGLSYEQYF.

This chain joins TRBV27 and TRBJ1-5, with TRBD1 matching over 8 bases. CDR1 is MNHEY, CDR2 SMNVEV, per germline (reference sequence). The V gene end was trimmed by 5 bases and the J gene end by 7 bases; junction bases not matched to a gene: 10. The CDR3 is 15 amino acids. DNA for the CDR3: TGTGCCAGCAGTCCCATTCGCGGACAGGGCCAGCCCCAGCATTTT. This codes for CASSPIRGQGQPQHF.

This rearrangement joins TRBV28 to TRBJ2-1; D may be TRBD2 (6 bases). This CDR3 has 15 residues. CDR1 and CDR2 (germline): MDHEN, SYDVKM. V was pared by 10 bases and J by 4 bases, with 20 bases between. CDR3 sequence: CATGRGGLTYNEQFF. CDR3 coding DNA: TGTGCCACCGGAAGGGGAGGCCTCACATACAATGAGCAGTTCTTC.

The CDR3 here is CATSRDKGWNTEAFF. The CDR3 nucleotides read TGTGCCACCAGCAGAGATAAGGGGTGGAACACTGAAGCTTTCTTT. This chain joins TRBV15 and TRBJ1-1, with D perhaps TRBD1 (5 bases). V gave up 0 bases and J gave up 1 base, with 9 bases separating them. Germline V gives CDR1 LNHNV, CDR2 YYDKDF (reference sequence). The CDR3 has 15 residues.

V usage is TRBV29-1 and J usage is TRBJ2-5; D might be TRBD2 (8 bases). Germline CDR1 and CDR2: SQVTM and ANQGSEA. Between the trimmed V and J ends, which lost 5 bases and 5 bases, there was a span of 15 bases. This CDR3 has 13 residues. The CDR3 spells CSVNLAGQETQYF. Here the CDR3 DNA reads TGCAGCGTTAACTTAGCGGGACAGGAGACCCAGTACTTC.

CDR3: CASSPSRVGETQYF. The CDR3 DNA is TGTGCCAGCTCACCTAGTAGGGTGGGTGAGACCCAGTACTTC. V gene TRBV18 combines with J gene TRBJ2-5; D not resolved. The V and J ends lost 3 bases and 5 bases respectively, with 13 bases between them. In germline, CDR1 is KGHSH, CDR2 LQKENI. This CDR3 region has 14 residues.

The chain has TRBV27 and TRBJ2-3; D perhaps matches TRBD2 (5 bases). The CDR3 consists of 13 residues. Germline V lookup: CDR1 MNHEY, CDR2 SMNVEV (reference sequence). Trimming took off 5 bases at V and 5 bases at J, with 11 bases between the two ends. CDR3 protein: CASSPSRLDTQYF. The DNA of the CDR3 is TGTGCCAGCAGTCCTAGCCGTTTAGATACGCAGTATTTT.

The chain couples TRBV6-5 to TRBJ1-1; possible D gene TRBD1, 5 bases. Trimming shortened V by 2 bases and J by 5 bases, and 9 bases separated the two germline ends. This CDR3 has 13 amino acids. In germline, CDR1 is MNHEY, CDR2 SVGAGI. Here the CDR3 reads CASSYEGRTEAFF. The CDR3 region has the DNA TGTGCCAGCAGTTACGAGGGGAGGACTGAAGCTTTCTTT.

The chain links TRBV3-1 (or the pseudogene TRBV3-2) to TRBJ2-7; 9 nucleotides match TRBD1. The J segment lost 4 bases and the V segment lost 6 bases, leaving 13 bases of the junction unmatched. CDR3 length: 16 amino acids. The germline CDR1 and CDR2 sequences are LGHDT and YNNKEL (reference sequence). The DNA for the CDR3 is TGTGCCAGCAGTTACTCTCTGGACAGGGGAGGATACGAGCAGTACTTC. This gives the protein CASSYSLDRGGYEQYF.

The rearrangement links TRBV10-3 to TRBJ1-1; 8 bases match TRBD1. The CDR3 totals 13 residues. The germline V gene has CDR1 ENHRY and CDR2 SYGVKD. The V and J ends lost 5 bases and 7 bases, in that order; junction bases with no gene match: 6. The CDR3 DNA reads TGTGCCATCAGTCCACAGGGGGGGGTTGAAGCTTTCTTT. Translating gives CAISPQGGVEAFF.

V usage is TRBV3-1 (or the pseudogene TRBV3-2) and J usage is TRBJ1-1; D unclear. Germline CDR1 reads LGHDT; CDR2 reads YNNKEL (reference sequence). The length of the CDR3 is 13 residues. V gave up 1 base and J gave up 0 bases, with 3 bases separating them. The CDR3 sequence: CASSQAVNTEAFF. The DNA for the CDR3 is TGTGCCAGCAGCCAAGCAGTGAACACTGAAGCTTTCTTT.

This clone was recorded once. In DNA form, the CDR3 reads TGTGCCACCAGCAGAGATCACGGGGGGAATTCACCCCTCCACTTT. Protein product: CATSRDHGGNSPLHF. The chain couples TRBV15 to TRBJ1-6, with TRBD1 as a possible D gene (5 bases). Per the germline V gene, CDR1 is LNHNV and CDR2 is YYDKDF (reference sequence). CDR3 length: 15 residues. Trimming shortened V by 0 bases and J by 7 bases, and 10 bases separated the two germline ends. Based on the CDR3 plus reference TRBV15 and TRBJ1-6, the full variable domain is DAMVIQNPRYQVTQFGKPVTLSCSQTLNHNVMYWYQQKSSQAPKLLFHYYDKDFNNEADTPDNFQSRRPNTSFCFLDIRSPGLGDTAMYLCATSRDHGGNSPLHFGNGTRLTVT.

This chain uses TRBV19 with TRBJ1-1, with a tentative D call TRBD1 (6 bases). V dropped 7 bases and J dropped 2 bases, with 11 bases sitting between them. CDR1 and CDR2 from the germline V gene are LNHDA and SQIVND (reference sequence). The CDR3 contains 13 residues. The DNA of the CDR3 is TGTGCCAGTAAGACGGGGGCAAACACTGAAGCTTTCTTT. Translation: CASKTGANTEAFF.

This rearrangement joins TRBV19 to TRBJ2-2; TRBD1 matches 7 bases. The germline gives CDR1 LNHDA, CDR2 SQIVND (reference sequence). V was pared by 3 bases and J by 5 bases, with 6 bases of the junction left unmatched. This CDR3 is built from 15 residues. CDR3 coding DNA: TGTGCCAGTAGTATCAGACAGGGAGCTACCGGGGAGCTGTTTTTT. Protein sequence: CASSIRQGATGELFF.

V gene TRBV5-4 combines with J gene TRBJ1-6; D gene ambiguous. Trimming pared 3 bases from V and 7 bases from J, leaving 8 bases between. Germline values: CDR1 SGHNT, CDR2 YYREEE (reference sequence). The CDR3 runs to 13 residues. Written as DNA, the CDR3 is TGTGCCAGCAGCTCGGACTTGAATTCACCCCTCCACTTT. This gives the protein CASSSDLNSPLHF.

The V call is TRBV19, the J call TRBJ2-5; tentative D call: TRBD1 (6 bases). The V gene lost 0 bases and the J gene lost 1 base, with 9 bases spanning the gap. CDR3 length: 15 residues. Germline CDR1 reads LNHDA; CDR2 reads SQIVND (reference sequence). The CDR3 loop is CASSIDQGTQETQYF. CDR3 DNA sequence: TGTGCCAGTAGTATAGATCAGGGGACCCAAGAGACCCAGTACTTC.

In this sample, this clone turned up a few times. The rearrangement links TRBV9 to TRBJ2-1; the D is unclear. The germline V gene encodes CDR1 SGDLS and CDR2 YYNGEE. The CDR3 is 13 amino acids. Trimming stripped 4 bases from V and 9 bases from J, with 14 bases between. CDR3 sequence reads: CASSPSHNGEQFF. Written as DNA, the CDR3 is TGTGCCAGCAGCCCCTCTCACAATGGTGAGCAGTTCTTC.

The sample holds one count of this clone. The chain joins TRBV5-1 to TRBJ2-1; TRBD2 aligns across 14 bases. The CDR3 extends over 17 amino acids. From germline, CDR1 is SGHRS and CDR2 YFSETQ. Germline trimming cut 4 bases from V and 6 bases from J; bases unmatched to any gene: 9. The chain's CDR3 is CASSLTSGREYRNEQFF. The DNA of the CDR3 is TGCGCCAGCAGCCTGACTAGCGGGAGGGAATATCGCAATGAGCAGTTCTTC.

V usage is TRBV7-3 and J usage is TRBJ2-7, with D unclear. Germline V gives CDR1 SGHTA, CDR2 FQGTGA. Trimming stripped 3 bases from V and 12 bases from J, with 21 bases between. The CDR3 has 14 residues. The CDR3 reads CASSLLPGSVDSYF. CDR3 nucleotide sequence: TGTGCCAGCAGCTTGCTACCCGGGTCTGTGGATTCGTACTTC.

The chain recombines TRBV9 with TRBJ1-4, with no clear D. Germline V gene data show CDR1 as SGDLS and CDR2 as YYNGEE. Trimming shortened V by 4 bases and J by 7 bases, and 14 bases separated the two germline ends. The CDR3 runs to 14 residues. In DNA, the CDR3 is TGTGCCAGCAGCCCGGTTGACTGGGGTGAAAAACTGTTTTTT. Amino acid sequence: CASSPVDWGEKLFF. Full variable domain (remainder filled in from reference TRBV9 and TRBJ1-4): DSGVTQTPKHLITATGQRVTLRCSPRSGDLSVYWYQQSLDQGLQFLIQYYNGEERAKGNILERFSAQQFPDLHSELNLSSLELGDSALYFCASSPVDWGEKLFFGSGTQLSVL.

The CDR3 nucleotides are TGTGCCAGCAGCCCCCAGGGGGAGACCCAGTACTTC. Its translation: CASSPQGETQYF. The chain is built from TRBV4-2 and TRBJ2-5, with a weak D call TRBD1 (6 bases). The CDR3 is made up of 12 amino acids. Trimming took off 4 bases at V and 5 bases at J, with 8 bases between the two ends. Germline CDR1 reads LGHNA; CDR2 reads YNFKEQ.

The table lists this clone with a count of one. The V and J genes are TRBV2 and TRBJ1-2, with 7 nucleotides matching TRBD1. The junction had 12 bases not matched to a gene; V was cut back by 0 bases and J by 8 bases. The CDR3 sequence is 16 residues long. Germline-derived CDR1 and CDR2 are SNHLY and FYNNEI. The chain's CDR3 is CASSEARTGLGRGYTF. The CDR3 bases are TGTGCCAGCAGTGAAGCTCGGACAGGACTGGGTAGGGGCTACACCTTC.

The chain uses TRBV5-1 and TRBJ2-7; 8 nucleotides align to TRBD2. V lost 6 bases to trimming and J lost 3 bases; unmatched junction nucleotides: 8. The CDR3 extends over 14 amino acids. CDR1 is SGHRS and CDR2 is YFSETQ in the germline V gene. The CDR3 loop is CASKLTSGLYEQYF. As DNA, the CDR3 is TGCGCCAGCAAATTAACTAGCGGACTCTACGAGCAGTACTTC.

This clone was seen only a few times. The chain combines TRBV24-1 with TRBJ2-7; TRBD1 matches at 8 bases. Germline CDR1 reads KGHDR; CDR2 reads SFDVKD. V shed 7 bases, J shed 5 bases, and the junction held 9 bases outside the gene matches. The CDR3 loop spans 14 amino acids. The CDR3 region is CATSPTGVVDEQYF. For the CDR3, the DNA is TGTGCCACCAGCCCGACAGGGGTCGTCGACGAGCAGTACTTC.

The CDR3 DNA reads as TGTGCCAGCAGTCAGGCCTACGAGCAGTACTTC. Encoded protein: CASSQAYEQYF. This chain joins TRBV3-1 (or the pseudogene TRBV3-2) and TRBJ2-7; D is uncertain. Deletions cut 6 bases from V and 2 bases from J, with 5 bases between. Germline loops: CDR1 LGHDT, CDR2 YNNKEL (reference sequence). This CDR3 is 11 amino acids long.

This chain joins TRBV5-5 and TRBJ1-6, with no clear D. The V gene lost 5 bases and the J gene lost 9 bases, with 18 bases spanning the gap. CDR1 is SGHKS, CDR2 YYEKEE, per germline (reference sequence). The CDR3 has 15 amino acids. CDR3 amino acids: CASSHGPDRGSPLHF. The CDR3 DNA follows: TGTGCCAGCAGTCACGGTCCCGATCGTGGTTCACCCCTCCACTTT.

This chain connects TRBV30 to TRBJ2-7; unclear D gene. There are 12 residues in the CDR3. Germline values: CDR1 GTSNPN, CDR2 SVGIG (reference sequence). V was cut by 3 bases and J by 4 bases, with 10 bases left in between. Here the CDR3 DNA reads TGTGCCTGGAGAGCTGGGGAATACGAGCAGTACTTC. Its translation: CAWRAGEYEQYF. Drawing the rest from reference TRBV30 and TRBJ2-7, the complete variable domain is SQTIHQWPATLVQPVGSPLSLECTVEGTSNPNLYWYRQAAGRGLQLLFYSVGIGQISSEVPQNLSASRPQDRQFILSSKKLLLSDSGFYLCAWRAGEYEQYFGPGTRLTVT.

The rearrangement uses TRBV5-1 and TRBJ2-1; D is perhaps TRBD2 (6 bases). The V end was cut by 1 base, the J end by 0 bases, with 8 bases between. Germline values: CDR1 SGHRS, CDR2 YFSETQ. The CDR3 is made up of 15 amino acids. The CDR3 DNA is TGCGCCAGCAGCTTGTTCGGGAGCTCCTACAATGAGCAGTTCTTC. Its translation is CASSLFGSSYNEQFF.

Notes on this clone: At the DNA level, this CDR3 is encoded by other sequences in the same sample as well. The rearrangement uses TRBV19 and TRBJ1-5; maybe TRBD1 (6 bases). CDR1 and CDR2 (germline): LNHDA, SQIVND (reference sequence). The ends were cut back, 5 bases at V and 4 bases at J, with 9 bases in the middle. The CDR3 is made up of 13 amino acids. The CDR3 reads CASSRDTNQPQHF. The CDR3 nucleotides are TGTGCCAGTAGTCGGGACACAAATCAGCCCCAGCATTTT.

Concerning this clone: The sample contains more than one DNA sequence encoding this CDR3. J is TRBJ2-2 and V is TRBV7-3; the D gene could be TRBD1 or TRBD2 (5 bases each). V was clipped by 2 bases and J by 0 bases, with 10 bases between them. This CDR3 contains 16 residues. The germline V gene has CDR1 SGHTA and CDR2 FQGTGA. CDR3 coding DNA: TGTGCCAGCAGCTTACTCGGGGCAACGAACACCGGGGAGCTGTTTTTT. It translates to CASSLLGATNTGELFF. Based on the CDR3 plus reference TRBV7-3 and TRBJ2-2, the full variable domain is GAGVSQTPSNKVTEKGKYVELRCDPISGHTALYWYRQSLGQGPEFLIYFQGTGAADDSGLPNDRFFAVRPEGSVSTLKIQRTERGDSAVYLCASSLLGATNTGELFFGEGSRLTVL.